This T cell receptor (beta chain) is drawn from a study of T cell responses to AZD1222 COVID-19 vaccine. Data came from immunoSEQ multiplex PCR; TCRdb stores just in-frame clones and leaves some out. The top ten clones hold approximately 15% of a sample with 95,000 to 100,000 clones, roughly 84% of them seen once. CDR1 and CDR2 (germline): MNHEY, SMNVEV (reference sequence). V shed 5 bases and J 5 bases; nucleotides not matched to a gene: 10. CDR3 length equals 16 residues. The rearrangement uses TRBV27 and TRBJ2-1; 9 bases fit TRBD2. Sequenced material: peripheral blood, taken 28 days after the second AZD1222 dose. The receptor was derived from an adult who received the AZD1222 COVID-19 vaccine. In nucleotides, the CDR3 is TGTGCCAGCAGTCTGAGGGGACTAGCCCTCAACAATGAGCAGTTCTTC. Translating gives CASSLRGLALNNEQFF.